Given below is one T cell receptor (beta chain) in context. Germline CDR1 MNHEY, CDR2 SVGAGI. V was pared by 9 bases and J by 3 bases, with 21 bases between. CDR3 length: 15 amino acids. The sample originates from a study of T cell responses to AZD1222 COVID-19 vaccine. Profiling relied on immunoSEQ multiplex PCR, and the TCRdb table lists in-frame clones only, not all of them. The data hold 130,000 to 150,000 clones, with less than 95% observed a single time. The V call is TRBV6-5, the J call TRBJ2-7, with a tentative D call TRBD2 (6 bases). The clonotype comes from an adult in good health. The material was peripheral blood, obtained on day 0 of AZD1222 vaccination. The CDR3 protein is CASGLYRGSGYEQYF. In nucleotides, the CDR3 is TGTGCCAGTGGGCTTTATCGTGGTAGCGGCTACGAGCAGTACTTC.